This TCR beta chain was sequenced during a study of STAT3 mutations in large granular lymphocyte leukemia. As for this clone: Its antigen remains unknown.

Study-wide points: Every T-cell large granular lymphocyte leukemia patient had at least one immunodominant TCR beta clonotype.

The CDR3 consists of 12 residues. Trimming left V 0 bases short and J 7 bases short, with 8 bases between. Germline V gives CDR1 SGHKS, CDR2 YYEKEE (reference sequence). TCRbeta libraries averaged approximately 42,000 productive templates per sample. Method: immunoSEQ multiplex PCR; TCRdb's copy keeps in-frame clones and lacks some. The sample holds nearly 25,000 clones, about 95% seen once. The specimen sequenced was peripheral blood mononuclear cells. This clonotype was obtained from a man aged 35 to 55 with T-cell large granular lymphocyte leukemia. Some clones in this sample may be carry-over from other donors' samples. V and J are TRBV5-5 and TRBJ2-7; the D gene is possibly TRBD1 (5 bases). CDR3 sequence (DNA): TGTGCCAGCAGCTTGGTTAGGGGAGAGCAGTACTTC. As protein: CASSLVRGEQYF.